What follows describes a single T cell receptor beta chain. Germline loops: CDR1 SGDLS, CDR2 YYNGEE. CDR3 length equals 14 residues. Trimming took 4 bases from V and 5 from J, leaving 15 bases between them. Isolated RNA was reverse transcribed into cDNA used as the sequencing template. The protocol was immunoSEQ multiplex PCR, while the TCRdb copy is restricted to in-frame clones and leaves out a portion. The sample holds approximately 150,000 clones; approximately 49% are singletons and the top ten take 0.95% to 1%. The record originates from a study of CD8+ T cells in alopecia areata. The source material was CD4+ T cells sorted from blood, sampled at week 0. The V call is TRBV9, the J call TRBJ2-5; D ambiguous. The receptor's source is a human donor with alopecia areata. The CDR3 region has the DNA TGTGCCAGCAGCCTCGGAACTAAGGCGGAGACCCAGTACTTC. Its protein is CASSLGTKAETQYF. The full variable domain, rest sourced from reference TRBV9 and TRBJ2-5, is DSGVTQTPKHLITATGQRVTLRCSPRSGDLSVYWYQQSLDQGLQFLIQYYNGEERAKGNILERFSAQQFPDLHSELNLSSLELGDSALYFCASSLGTKAETQYFGPGTRLLVL.